The clone carrying this T cell receptor (beta chain) showed up just a few times. Germline V CDR1 and CDR2: MDHEN, SYDVKM. This CDR3 has 14 amino acids. After removal of 5 bases from V and 8 bases from J, the junction contained 6 bases not matched to a gene. These data originate in a study of blood T cell repertoires in COVID-19. Turning to the study itself: Samples of COVID-19 (acute and convalescent) were obtained from the United States, Italy and Spain. Sources were T cells, B-cell-depleted T cells, or PBMCs; the material itself was cDNA or gDNA.

Original processing methods: Reference gene primer amplification yielded estimated nucleated cell counts. TCRdb keeps only in-frame clones here, not all; method: immunoSEQ multiplex PCR. V, J and clone size are taken as reported in that table, and D and trimming were inferred from the DNA itself. Altogether about 270,000 clones are present, roughly four fifths being singletons, with the ten largest covering over 8.5%. The sequenced material came from peripheral blood. This TCR was sampled from a woman between 45 and 60 years old who had recovered from COVID-19. The rearrangement joins TRBV28 to TRBJ1-4, with 9 bases lining up with TRBD1. CDR3 sequence reads: CASSPDRGGEKLFF. DNA of the CDR3: TGTGCCAGCAGTCCCGACAGGGGGGGAGAAAAACTGTTTTTT.